These T cell receptor beta chains were read from a single sample in a study of blood T cell repertoires in COVID-19. The table came from immunoSEQ multiplex PCR; TCRdb's copy has only in-frame clones and leaves some out. The table has around 330,000 clones, roughly 90% seen once. The sequenced sample consisted of peripheral blood. Source of these receptors: a woman in her forties or fifties with active or convalescent COVID-19. Both conserved end residues are trimmed from each CDR3. Each record gives: CDR3 length, D gene, V gene, CDR3 protein. D genes are given only for firm matches.

11 | - | TRBV29-1 | SVRTEINSPLH
13 | TRBD1 | TRBV5-1 | ASSFTGQVGTEAF
12 | TRBD2 | TRBV11-2 | ASSLTSVGDTQY
12 | - | TRBV7-2 | ASRPAGGTYEQY
10 | - | TRBV7-2 | ASSPHLREQY
10 | - | TRBV29-1 | SVEPGAYGYT
15 | - | TRBV10-1 | ASSEGGGVSGRNTIY
13 | TRBD2 | TRBV27 | ASSYRRGSSYEQY
14 | - | TRBV4-1 | ASSQERTGGNTEAF
15 | TRBD2 | TRBV30 | AWSVRTGGLNTGELF
13 | TRBD1 | TRBV6-5 | ASNRQGPWVTEAF
11 | - | TRBV14 | ASSPSRYYGYT
13 | TRBD1 | TRBV28 | ASSLGGGYREKLF
14 | - | TRBV21-1 | ASSSLSGQGATEAF
16 | TRBD1 | TRBV5-1 | ASSQAGTGGEVGYGYT
13 | - | TRBV5-1 | ASSGGGSSYNEQF
13 | - | TRBV24-1 | ATSDPSGQEETQY
9 | - | TRBV20-1 | SAPDNYEQY
12 | TRBD2 | TRBV6-5 | ASKPGLTSYEQY
13 | - | TRBV5-1 | ASSLDPAMNTEAF
13 | - | TRBV7-2 | ASSLVGSPGNTIY
11 | - | TRBV30 | AWTERGNEKLF
12 | - | TRBV6-2/TRBV6-3 | ASSDQGKSYEQY
13 | TRBD1 | TRBV7-2 | ASSLPPGQGTEAF
10 | - | TRBV28 | ASSLRAEKLF
9 | - | TRBV19 | ASSPGLEQF
15 | - | TRBV5-1 | ASSSGSWQGDIYGYT
16 | TRBD2 | TRBV18 | ASSDMERPGLRTGELF
10 | - | TRBV12-3/TRBV12-4 | ASSLLGTEAF
11 | TRBD1 | TRBV12-3/TRBV12-4 | ASRPTGRTEAF
13 | TRBD1 | TRBV2 | ASSPGTGYTGELF
13 | - | TRBV15 | ATSRDIGAYNEQF
12 | - | TRBV2 | ASRDISTNEKLF
15 | TRBD2 | TRBV4-2 | ASSPAGTSGRYNEQF
11 | TRBD1 | TRBV19 | ASKRQGLLGYT
15 | TRBD2 | TRBV3-1/TRBV3-2 | ASSQGGGTSGLYEQY
16 | TRBD2 | TRBV24-1 | ATSEGSSGVYNGDTQY
10 | - | TRBV30 | AWTQGRNTIY
10 | - | TRBV29-1 | SSTPTPDTQY
14 | TRBD1 | TRBV10-1 | ARPIPIRDRGHGYT
11 | - | TRBV27 | ASSLGRGNTIY
15 | - | TRBV2 | ASSDQGAAVPGNTIY
14 | - | TRBV6-5 | ASSYSIRDNSYEQY
10 | - | TRBV28 | ASRVSGNTIY
12 | TRBD2 | TRBV19 | ASSTSGGPSEQF
14 | - | TRBV28 | ASSPLPGLTNEKLF
16 | TRBD2 | TRBV10-3 | AISRTSGSPGSGETQY
15 | TRBD2 | TRBV7-3 | ASSPSREAGAGNEQF
11 | - | TRBV7-2 | ASSLTRGDEQY
12 | TRBD2 | TRBV27 | ASGASGRPGELF
15 | TRBD1 | TRBV28 | ASSFVGTGGGGQPQH
13 | TRBD1 | TRBV6-5 | ASSLPDRGNQPQH
14 | TRBD1 | TRBV4-2 | ASSQVLDRSNYGYT